The present TCR beta chain was sequenced within a study of CD8 T cells in ankylosing spondylitis. This CDR3 region has 14 residues. Germline lookup yields CDR1 SGDLS and CDR2 YYNGEE. V was shortened by 0 bases and J by 6 bases, with 13 bases between the two germline ends. This clonotype was detected many times. Quantitative molecular-barcoded 5'-RACE generated the TCR beta libraries. MiXCR was run by TCRdb on the 5' RACE reads, yielding one entry per CDR3 protein. The sample consists of fewer than 350,000 distinct CDR3 sequences, roughly 10% of them appearing once. The chain is built from TRBV9 and TRBJ2-7, with a possible D match to TRBD1 (6 bases). Sequencing used blood, either unsorted or a sorted T cell fraction (not recorded which). The receptor's source is a female donor with ankylosing spondylitis or in good health (not recorded which). The CDR3: CASSVDREFGEQYF. The CDR3 bases are TGTGCCAGCAGCGTAGACAGGGAGTTTGGCGAGCAGTACTTC. Supplemented by reference TRBV9 and TRBJ2-7, the full variable domain reads DSGVTQTPKHLITATGQRVTLRCSPRSGDLSVYWYQQSLDQGLQFLIQYYNGEERAKGNILERFSAQQFPDLHSELNLSSLELGDSALYFCASSVDREFGEQYFGPGTRLTVT.